Listed below are T cell receptor beta chains from one sample, sequenced in a study of blood T cell repertoires in COVID-19. Assay: immunoSEQ multiplex PCR; the TCRdb copy retains only in-frame clones and omits some. The sample has roughly 67,000 clones, about 80% seen once; the top ten hold about 24%. Source material: peripheral blood. The receptors stem from a human donor in a cohort sampled during active COVID-19. The CDR3 runs from the conserved cysteine through the conserved F or W. A D gene is named only where the DNA matches it firmly. Some rows mark clone size as missing; the rest say once, few, many or name a class of expanded clone.

j_gene: TRBJ1-1; v_gene: TRBV5-1; abundance: .; d_gene: TRBD1; CDR3aa: CASSLGQGSEAFF; CDR3nt: TGCGCCAGCAGCCTAGGACAGGGCTCTGAAGCTTTCTTT
j_gene: TRBJ2-5; v_gene: TRBV19; abundance: .; d_gene: TRBD2; CDR3aa: CASSIDGGAGAETQYF; CDR3nt: TGTGCCAGTAGTATAGACGGGGGGGCCGGGGCGGAGACCCAGTACTTC
j_gene: TRBJ2-7; v_gene: TRBV2; abundance: .; d_gene: .; CDR3aa: CASSVLALSYEQYF; CDR3nt: TGTGCCAGCAGTGTACTCGCGCTCTCCTACGAGCAGTACTTC
j_gene: TRBJ1-2; v_gene: TRBV5-6; abundance: .; d_gene: .; CDR3aa: CASSLSNYGYTF; CDR3nt: TGTGCCAGCAGCTTGAGCAACTATGGCTACACCTTC
j_gene: TRBJ2-7; v_gene: TRBV3-1/TRBV3-2; abundance: many; d_gene: .; CDR3aa: CASSQDPGSNTRQYF; CDR3nt: TGTGCCAGCAGCCAAGATCCGGGGAGCAATACGAGGCAGTACTTC
j_gene: TRBJ2-1; v_gene: TRBV5-4; abundance: .; d_gene: .; CDR3aa: CASSLGSKGSYNEQFF; CDR3nt: TGTGCCAGCAGCCTCGGGAGTAAGGGCTCCTACAATGAGCAGTTCTTC
j_gene: TRBJ2-2; v_gene: TRBV7-2; abundance: .; d_gene: TRBD1; CDR3aa: CASSLNPAGGVNTGELFF; CDR3nt: TGTGCCAGCAGCTTAAATCCGGCAGGGGGCGTTAACACCGGGGAGCTGTTTTTT
j_gene: TRBJ2-1; v_gene: TRBV28; abundance: once; d_gene: .; CDR3aa: CASRDIHNEQFF; CDR3nt: TGTGCCTCCAGGGACATTCACAATGAGCAGTTCTTC
j_gene: TRBJ1-3; v_gene: TRBV28; abundance: once; d_gene: .; CDR3aa: CASSLVTGSSGNTIYF; CDR3nt: TGTGCCAGCAGTTTAGTTACGGGGAGCTCTGGAAACACCATATATTTT
j_gene: TRBJ1-3; v_gene: TRBV6-1; abundance: .; d_gene: .; CDR3aa: CASSDTRGNTIYF; CDR3nt: TGTGCCAGCAGTGACACCCGGGGAAACACCATATATTTT
j_gene: TRBJ2-4; v_gene: TRBV4-3; abundance: .; d_gene: .; CDR3aa: CASSQDLTAVGIQYF; CDR3nt: TGCGCCAGCAGCCAAGATCTCACAGCTGTGGGCATTCAGTACTTC
j_gene: TRBJ1-2; v_gene: TRBV29-1; abundance: .; d_gene: TRBD1; CDR3aa: CSGGDRGFDGYTF; CDR3nt: TGCAGCGGAGGGGACAGGGGATTCGATGGCTACACCTTC
j_gene: TRBJ1-2; v_gene: TRBV11-3; abundance: .; d_gene: .; CDR3aa: CASSTYYGYTF; CDR3nt: TGTGCCAGCAGCACTTACTATGGCTACACCTTC
j_gene: TRBJ2-7; v_gene: TRBV7-9; abundance: .; d_gene: .; CDR3aa: CASSLPRGGPYEQYF; CDR3nt: TGTGCCAGCAGCTTGCCTCGAGGGGGTCCCTACGAGCAGTACTTC
j_gene: TRBJ1-1; v_gene: TRBV19; abundance: .; d_gene: .; CDR3aa: CASIQNTEAFF; CDR3nt: TGTGCCAGTATACAGAACACTGAAGCTTTCTTT
j_gene: TRBJ2-7; v_gene: TRBV19; abundance: .; d_gene: TRBD1; CDR3aa: CASSTTGQGGEQYF; CDR3nt: TGTGCCAGTAGTACCACCGGACAGGGGGGCGAGCAGTACTTC
j_gene: TRBJ2-1; v_gene: TRBV28; abundance: once; d_gene: TRBD2; CDR3aa: CASSLVAGGSYNEQFF; CDR3nt: TGTGCCAGCAGTTTAGTAGCGGGGGGATCCTACAATGAGCAGTTCTTC
j_gene: TRBJ2-1; v_gene: TRBV18; abundance: .; d_gene: TRBD2; CDR3aa: CASSLGLAGVSYNEQFF; CDR3nt: TGTGCCAGCTCACTAGGACTAGCGGGGGTATCCTACAATGAGCAGTTCTTC
j_gene: TRBJ2-5; v_gene: TRBV19; abundance: .; d_gene: .; CDR3aa: CASSATSRETQYF; CDR3nt: TGTGCCAGTAGTGCAACTAGCAGAGAGACCCAGTACTTC
j_gene: TRBJ2-3; v_gene: TRBV28; abundance: .; d_gene: TRBD2; CDR3aa: CASSAGGGDTQYF; CDR3nt: TGTGCCAGCTCCGCGGGGGGCGGAGATACGCAGTATTTT
j_gene: TRBJ1-1; v_gene: TRBV11-2; abundance: .; d_gene: .; CDR3aa: CASSLGRDGGSTEAFF; CDR3nt: TGTGCCAGCAGCTTAGGGCGGGACGGAGGGAGCACTGAAGCTTTCTTT
j_gene: TRBJ1-6; v_gene: TRBV2; abundance: .; d_gene: .; CDR3aa: CASSEGQGFSPLHF; CDR3nt: TGTGCCAGCAGTGAAGGGCAGGGCTTTTCACCCCTCCACTTT
j_gene: TRBJ1-4; v_gene: TRBV6-4; abundance: .; d_gene: .; CDR3aa: CASGMDSNSGKLFF; CDR3nt: TGTGCCAGCGGAATGGACTCGAACTCCGGAAAACTGTTTTTT
j_gene: TRBJ2-7; v_gene: TRBV3-1/TRBV3-2; abundance: .; d_gene: TRBD1; CDR3aa: CASSQSSDRGYEQYF; CDR3nt: TGTGCCAGCAGCCAATCTTCGGACAGGGGCTACGAGCAGTACTTC
j_gene: TRBJ2-1; v_gene: TRBV28; abundance: once; d_gene: TRBD2; CDR3aa: CASSTGGLNEQFF; CDR3nt: TGTGCCAGCAGTACGGGGGGGCTCAATGAGCAGTTCTTC
j_gene: TRBJ1-2; v_gene: TRBV13; abundance: .; d_gene: .; CDR3aa: CASSLGQGGYGYTF; CDR3nt: TGTGCCAGCAGCTTAGGACAGGGCGGCTATGGCTACACCTTC
j_gene: TRBJ2-1; v_gene: TRBV11-3; abundance: .; d_gene: .; CDR3aa: CASSLPGSNEQFF; CDR3nt: TGTGCCAGCAGCTTACCCGGGAGCAATGAGCAGTTCTTC
j_gene: TRBJ2-5; v_gene: TRBV6-2/TRBV6-3; abundance: .; d_gene: TRBD1; CDR3aa: CASSLNRGQETQYF; CDR3nt: TGTGCCAGCAGTCTCAACAGGGGCCAAGAGACCCAGTACTTC